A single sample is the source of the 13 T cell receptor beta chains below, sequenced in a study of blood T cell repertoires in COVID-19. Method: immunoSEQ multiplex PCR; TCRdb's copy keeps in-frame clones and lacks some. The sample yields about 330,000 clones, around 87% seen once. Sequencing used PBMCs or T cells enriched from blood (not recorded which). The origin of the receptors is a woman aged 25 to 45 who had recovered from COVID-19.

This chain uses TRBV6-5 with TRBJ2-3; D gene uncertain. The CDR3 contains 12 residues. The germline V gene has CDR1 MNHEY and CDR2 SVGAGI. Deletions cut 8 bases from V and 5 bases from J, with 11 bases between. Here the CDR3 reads CASPSPGDTQYF. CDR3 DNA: TGTGCCAGCCCTTCCCCGGGAGATACGCAGTATTTT.

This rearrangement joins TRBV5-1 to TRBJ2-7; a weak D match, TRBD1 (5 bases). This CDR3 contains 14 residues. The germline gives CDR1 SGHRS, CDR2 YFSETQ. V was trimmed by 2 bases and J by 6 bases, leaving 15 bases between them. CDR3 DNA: TGCGCCAGCAGCTTTAAGGGCAGGGATAGCGAGCAGTACTTC. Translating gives CASSFKGRDSEQYF.

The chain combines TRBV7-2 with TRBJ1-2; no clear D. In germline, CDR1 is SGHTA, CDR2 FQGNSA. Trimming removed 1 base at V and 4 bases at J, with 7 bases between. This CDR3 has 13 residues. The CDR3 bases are TGTGCCAGCAGCTTAGGGGCCGCCTATGGCTACACCTTC. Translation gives CASSLGAAYGYTF.

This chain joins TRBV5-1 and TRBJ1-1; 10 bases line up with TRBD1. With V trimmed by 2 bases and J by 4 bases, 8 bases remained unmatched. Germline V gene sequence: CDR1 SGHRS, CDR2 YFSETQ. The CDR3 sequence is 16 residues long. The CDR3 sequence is CASSFRQGAVSTEAFF. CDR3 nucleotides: TGCGCCAGCAGCTTTCGACAGGGGGCAGTGAGCACTGAAGCTTTCTTT.

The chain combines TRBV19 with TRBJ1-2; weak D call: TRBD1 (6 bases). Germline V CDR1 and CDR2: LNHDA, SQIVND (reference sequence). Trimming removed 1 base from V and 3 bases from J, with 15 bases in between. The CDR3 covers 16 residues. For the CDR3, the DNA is TGTGCCAGTAGTATAGCTCAGGGGTATCTCGACTATGGCTACACCTTC. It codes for CASSIAQGYLDYGYTF.

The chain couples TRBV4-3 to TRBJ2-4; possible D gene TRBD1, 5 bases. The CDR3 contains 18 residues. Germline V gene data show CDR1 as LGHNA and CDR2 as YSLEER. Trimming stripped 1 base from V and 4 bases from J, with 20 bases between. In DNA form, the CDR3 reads TGCGCCAGCAGCCAAGTCCTGAAGCCGTCAGGGCAGAAAAACATTCAGTACTTC. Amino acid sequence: CASSQVLKPSGQKNIQYF.

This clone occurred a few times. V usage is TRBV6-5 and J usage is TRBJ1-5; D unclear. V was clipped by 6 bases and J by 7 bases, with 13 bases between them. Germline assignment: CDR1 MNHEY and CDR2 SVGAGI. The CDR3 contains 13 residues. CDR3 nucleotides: TGTGCCAGCAGAGCCCCCTTGCGCCAGCCCCAGCATTTT. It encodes CASRAPLRQPQHF.

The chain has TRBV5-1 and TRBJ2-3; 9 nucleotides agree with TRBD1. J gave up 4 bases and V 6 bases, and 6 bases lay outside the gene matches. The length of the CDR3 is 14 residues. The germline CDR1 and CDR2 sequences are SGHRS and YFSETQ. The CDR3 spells CASTLDRGADTQYF. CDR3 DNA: TGCGCCAGCACCCTGGACAGGGGAGCAGATACGCAGTATTTT.

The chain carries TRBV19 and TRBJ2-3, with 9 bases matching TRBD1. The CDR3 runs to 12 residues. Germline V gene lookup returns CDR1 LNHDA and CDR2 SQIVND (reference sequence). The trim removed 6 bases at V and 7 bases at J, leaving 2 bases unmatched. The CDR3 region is CASRDRGNTQYF. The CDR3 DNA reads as TGTGCCAGTAGGGACAGGGGAAATACGCAGTATTTT.

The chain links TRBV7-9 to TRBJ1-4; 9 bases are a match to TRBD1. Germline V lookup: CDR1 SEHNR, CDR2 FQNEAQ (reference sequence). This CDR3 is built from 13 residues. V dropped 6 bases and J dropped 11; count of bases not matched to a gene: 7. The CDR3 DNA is TGTGCCAGCAGTCCGACCGGGACAGGGAAACTGTTTTTT. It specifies CASSPTGTGKLFF.

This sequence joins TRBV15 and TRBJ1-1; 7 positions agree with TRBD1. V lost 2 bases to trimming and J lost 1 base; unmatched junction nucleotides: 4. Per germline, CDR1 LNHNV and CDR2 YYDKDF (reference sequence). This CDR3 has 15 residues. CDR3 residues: CATSRSRGANTEAFF. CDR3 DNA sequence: TGTGCCACCAGCAGATCCAGGGGGGCGAACACTGAAGCTTTCTTT.

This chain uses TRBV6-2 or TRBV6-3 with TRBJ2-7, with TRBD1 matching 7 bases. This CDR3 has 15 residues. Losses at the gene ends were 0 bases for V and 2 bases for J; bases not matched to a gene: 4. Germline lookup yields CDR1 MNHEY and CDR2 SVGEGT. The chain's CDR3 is CASSYSSTGAYEQYF. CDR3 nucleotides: TGTGCCAGCAGTTACTCATCTACAGGGGCCTACGAGCAGTACTTC.

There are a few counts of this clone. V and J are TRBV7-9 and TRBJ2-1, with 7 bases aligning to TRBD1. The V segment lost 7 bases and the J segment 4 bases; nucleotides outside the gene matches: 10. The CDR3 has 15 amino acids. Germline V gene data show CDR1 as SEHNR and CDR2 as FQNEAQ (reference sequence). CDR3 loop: CASTLQGQSYNEQFF. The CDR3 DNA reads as TGTGCCAGCACCCTCCAGGGACAGTCTTACAATGAGCAGTTCTTC.